Below, one TCR beta chain is given with its context. The sample belongs to a study of T cells in Graves' hyperthyroidism and ophthalmopathy. Trimming removed 0 bases from V and 6 bases from J, with 6 bases in between. The CDR3 covers 13 residues. Amplification of TCR beta CDR3 regions was performed using RNA transcripts as template. The TCR CDR3 was amplified in a first-round RT-PCR using the HTBI primer set. One entry per CDR3 protein, called by TCRdb with MiXCR from the multiplex PCR reads. This table has some 360,000 distinct CDR3 sequences, approximately 18% appearing once. Ophthalmopathy in the patients scored at least 3 on Clinical Activity Score and at least 4 on NOSPECS grade, lasting under 3 months.

This receptor was obtained from a woman in her thirties or forties with Graves' ophthalmopathy. Sequences were obtained from blood. The chain employs TRBV12-3 or TRBV12-4 and TRBJ1-5; the D is unclear. CDR3 protein: CASSLADGQPQHF. CDR3 bases: TGTGCCAGCAGTTTAGCAGACGGTCAGCCCCAGCATTTT.